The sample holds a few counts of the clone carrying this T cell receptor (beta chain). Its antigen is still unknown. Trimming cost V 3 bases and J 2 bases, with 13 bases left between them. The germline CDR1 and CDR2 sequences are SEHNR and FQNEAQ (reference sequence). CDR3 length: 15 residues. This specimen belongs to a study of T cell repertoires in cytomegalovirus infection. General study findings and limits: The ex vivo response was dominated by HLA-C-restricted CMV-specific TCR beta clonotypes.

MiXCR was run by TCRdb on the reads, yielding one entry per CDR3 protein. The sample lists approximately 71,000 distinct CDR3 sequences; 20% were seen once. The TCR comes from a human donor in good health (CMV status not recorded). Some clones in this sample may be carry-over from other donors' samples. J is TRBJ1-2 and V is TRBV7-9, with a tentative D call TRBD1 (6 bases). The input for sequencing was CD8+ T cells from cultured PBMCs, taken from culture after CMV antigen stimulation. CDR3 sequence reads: CASSFRGFENYGYTF. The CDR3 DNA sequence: TGTGCCAGCAGCTTTAGGGGGTTTGAGAACTATGGCTACACCTTC.